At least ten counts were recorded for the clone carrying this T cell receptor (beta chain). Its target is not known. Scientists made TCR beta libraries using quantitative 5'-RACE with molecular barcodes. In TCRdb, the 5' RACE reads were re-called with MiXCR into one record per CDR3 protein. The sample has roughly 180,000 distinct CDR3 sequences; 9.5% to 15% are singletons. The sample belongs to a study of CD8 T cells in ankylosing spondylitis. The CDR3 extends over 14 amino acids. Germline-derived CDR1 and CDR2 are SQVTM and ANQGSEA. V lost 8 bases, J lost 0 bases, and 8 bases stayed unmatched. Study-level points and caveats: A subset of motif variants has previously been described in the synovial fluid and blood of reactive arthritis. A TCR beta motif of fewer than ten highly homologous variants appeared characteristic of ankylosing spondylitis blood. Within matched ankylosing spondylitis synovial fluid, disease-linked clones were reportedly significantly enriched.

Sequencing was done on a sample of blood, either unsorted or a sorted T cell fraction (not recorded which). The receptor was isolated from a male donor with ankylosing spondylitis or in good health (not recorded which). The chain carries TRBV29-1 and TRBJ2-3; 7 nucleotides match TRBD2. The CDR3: CSFSAGESTDTQYF. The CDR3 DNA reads TGCAGCTTCTCGGCGGGGGAAAGCACAGATACGCAGTATTTT.